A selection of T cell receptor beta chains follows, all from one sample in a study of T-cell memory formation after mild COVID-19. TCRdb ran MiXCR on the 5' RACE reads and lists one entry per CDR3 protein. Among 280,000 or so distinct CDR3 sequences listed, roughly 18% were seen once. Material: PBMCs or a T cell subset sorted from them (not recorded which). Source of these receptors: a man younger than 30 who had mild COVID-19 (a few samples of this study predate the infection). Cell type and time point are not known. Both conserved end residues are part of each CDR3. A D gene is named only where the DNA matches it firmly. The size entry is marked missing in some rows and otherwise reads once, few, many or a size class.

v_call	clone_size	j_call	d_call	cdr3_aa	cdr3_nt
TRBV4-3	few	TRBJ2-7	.	CASSQDHGGGERSYEQYF	TGCGCCAGCAGCCAAGATCATGGAGGGGGCGAACGCTCCTACGAGCAGTACTTC
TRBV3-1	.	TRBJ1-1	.	CASGRRKDTEAFF	TGTGCCAGCGGACGGAGGAAGGACACTGAAGCTTTCTTT
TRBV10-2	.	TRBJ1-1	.	CASTVTGEAFF	TGCGCCAGCACCGTGACAGGTGAAGCTTTCTTT
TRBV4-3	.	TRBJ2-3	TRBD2	CASSQSLAGGLEPTDTQYF	TGCGCCAGCAGCCAATCGCTAGCGGGGGGTTTAGAACCCACAGATACGCAGTATTTT
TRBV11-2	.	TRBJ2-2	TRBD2	CASWEGYTGELFF	TGTGCCAGCTGGGAGGGGTACACCGGGGAGCTGTTTTTT
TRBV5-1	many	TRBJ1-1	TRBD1	CASTSGQTNTEAFF	TGCGCCAGCACCTCGGGACAGACGAACACTGAAGCTTTCTTT
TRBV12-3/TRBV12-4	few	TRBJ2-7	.	CASSFPQSSYEQYF	TGTGCCAGCAGTTTCCCTCAGAGCTCCTACGAGCAGTACTTC
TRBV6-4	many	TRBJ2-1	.	CASSDDDRAPYNEQFF	TGTGCCAGCAGTGACGACGACAGAGCTCCCTACAATGAGCAGTTCTTC
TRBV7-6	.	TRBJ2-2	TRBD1	CASTNPLFDRGANTGELFF	TGTGCCAGCACCAACCCCCTCTTCGACAGGGGGGCGAACACCGGGGAGCTGTTTTTT
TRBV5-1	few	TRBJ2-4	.	CASSLAGYIQYF	TGCGCCAGCAGCTTGGCCGGATACATTCAGTACTTC
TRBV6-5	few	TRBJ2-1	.	CASRDTYNEQFF	TGTGCCAGCCGGGACACGTACAATGAGCAGTTCTTC
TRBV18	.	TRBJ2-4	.	CASSPMDWAVRGIQYF	TGTGCCAGCTCACCAATGGACTGGGCAGTTAGAGGCATTCAGTACTTC
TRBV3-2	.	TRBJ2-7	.	CASSQDLPPLEQYF	TGTGCCAGCAGCCAAGACCTTCCCCCGCTCGAGCAGTACTTC
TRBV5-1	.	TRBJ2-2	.	CASSLAGGPNTGELFF	TGCGCCAGCAGCTTGGCCGGAGGACCGAACACCGGGGAGCTGTTTTTT
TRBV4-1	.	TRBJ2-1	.	CASSQVGRISSYNEQFF	TGCGCCAGCAGCCAAGTTGGCCGAATTAGCTCCTACAATGAGCAGTTCTTC
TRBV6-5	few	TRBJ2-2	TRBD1	CASFSGTATGELFF	TGTGCCAGCTTTTCCGGGACAGCCACCGGGGAGCTGTTTTTT